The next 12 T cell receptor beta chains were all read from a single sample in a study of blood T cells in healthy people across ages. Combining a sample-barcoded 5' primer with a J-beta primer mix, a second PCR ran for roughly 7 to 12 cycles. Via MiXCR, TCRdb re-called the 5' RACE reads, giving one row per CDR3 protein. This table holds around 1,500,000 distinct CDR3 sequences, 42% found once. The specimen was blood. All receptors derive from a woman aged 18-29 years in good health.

CDR3 DNA: TGTGCCAGCAGGAGGGGGGGCCACACCGGGGAGCTGTTTTTT. Its protein is CASRRGGHTGELFF. The rearrangement uses TRBV6-5 and TRBJ2-2; the D gene is possibly TRBD2 (7 bases). Germline CDR1 is MNHEY and CDR2 is SVGAGI. The ends were cut back, 6 bases at V and 3 bases at J, with 11 bases in the middle. This CDR3 has 14 amino acids.

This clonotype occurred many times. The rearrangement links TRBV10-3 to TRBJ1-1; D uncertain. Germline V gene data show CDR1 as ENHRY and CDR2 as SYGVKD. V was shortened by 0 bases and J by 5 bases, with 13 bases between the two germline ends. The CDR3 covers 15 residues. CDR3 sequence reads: CAISESKKVETEAFF. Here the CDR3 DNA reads TGTGCCATCAGTGAGTCAAAGAAGGTGGAAACTGAAGCTTTCTTT.

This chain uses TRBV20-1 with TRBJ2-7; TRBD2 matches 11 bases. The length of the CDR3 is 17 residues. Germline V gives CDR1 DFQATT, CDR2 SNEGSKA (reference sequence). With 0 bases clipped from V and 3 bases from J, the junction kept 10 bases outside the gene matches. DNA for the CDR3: TGCAGTGCTAGAGAACCACTAGCGGGAGTTATTTTCTACGAGCAGTACTTC. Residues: CSAREPLAGVIFYEQYF.

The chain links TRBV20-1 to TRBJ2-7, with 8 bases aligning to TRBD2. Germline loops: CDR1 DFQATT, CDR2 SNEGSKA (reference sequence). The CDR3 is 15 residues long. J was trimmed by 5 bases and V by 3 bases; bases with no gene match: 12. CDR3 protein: CSARGLAAGGDEQYF. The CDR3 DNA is TGCAGTGCTAGGGGCCTTGCCGCGGGAGGCGACGAGCAGTACTTC.

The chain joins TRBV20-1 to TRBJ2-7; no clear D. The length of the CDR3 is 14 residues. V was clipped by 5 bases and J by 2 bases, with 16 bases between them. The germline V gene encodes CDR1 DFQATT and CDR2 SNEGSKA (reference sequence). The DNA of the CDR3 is TGCAGTGCTCCGCCTGAAGTAGGAGCCTACGAGCAGTACTTC. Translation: CSAPPEVGAYEQYF.

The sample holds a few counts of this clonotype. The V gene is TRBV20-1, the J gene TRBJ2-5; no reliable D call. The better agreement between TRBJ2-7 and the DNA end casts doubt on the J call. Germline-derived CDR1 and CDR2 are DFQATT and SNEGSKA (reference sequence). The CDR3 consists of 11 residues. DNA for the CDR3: TGCAGTGCTAGAGAAGGGCCCGAGCAGTACTTC. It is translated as CSAREGPEQYF.

The CDR3, as DNA: TGTGCCACCAGTGACCCTCGGGCCGACTCCTACGAGCAGTACTTC. Translating it yields CATSDPRADSYEQYF. The rearrangement joins TRBV24-1 to TRBJ2-7; D unclear. Deletions cut 4 bases from V and 0 bases from J, with 12 bases between. CDR1 is KGHDR and CDR2 is SFDVKD in the germline V gene. The CDR3 has 15 residues.

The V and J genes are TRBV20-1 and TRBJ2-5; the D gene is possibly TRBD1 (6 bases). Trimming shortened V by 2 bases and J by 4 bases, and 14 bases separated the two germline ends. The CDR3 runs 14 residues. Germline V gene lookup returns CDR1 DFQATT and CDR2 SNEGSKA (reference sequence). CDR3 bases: TGCAGTGCTAGATCTCCCCCGACAGGAGAGACCCAGTACTTC. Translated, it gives CSARSPPTGETQYF.

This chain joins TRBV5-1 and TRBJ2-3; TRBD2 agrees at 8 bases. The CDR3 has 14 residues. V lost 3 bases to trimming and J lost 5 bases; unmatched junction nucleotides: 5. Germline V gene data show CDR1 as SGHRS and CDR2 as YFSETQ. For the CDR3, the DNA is TGCGCCAGCAGCTATCTAGCGGGCATAGATACGCAGTATTTT. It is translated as CASSYLAGIDTQYF.

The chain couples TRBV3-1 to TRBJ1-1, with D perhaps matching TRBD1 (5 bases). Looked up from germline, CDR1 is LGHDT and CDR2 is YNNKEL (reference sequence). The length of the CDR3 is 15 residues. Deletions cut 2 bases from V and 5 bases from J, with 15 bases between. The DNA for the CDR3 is TGTGCCAGCAGCCAACAAACGGGGACGGGGACTGAAGCTTTCTTT. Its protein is CASSQQTGTGTEAFF.

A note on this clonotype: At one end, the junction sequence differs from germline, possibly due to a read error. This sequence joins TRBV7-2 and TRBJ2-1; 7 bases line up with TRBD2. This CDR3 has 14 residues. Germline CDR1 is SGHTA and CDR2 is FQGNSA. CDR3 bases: TGTGCCAGCAGCCCGACTAGCTCCCACAATGAGCAGTTCTTC. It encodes CASSPTSSHNEQFF.

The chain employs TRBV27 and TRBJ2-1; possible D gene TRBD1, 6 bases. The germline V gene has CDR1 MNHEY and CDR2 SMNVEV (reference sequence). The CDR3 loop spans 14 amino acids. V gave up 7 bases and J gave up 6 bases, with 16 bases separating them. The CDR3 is CASILRLGGNEQFF. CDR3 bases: TGTGCCAGCATCTTGCGCTTAGGGGGCAATGAGCAGTTCTTC.